Below, 22 T cell receptor beta chains from the same sample are listed, as sequenced in a study of blood T cell repertoires in COVID-19. Here immunoSEQ multiplex PCR was the method, and the copy in TCRdb shows in-frame clones only, minus some. The profile shows under 55,000 clones, 65% to 80% of them singletons. Sequenced: peripheral blood. These receptors were collected from a man between 65 and 85 years old with acute or convalescent COVID-19.

This clone was picked up a small number of times. The V call is TRBV6-1, the J call TRBJ1-4; maybe TRBD1 (5 bases). The CDR3 covers 12 residues. V shed 3 bases and J shed 8 bases, with 7 bases lying between them. Germline-derived CDR1 and CDR2 are MNHNS and SASEGT. CDR3 amino acids: CASSETDEKLFF. DNA for the CDR3: TGTGCCAGCAGTGAGACAGACGAAAAACTGTTTTTT.

The chain employs TRBV11-3 and TRBJ1-1, with D possibly TRBD1 on 5 matching bases. Trimming removed 0 bases from V and 9 bases from J, with 17 bases in between. The CDR3 contains 15 residues. CDR1 and CDR2 from the germline V gene are SGHNT and YENEEA. The CDR3 loop is CASSLDLQEGSKAFF. DNA of the CDR3: TGTGCCAGCAGCTTAGATCTCCAGGAGGGGTCTAAAGCTTTCTTT.

The rearrangement uses TRBV25-1 and TRBJ2-2; possible D gene TRBD1, 6 bases. Trimming cost V 3 bases and J 1 base, with 12 bases left between them. This CDR3 is built from 16 residues. In germline, CDR1 is MGHDK, CDR2 SYGVNS. The CDR3 protein is CASSDQGQQNTGELFF. CDR3 DNA sequence: TGTGCCAGCAGTGACCAGGGACAACAGAACACCGGGGAGCTGTTTTTT.

This clone was seen a handful of times. This chain connects TRBV2 to TRBJ1-5; D is undetermined. The V and J ends lost 6 bases and 0 bases respectively, with 9 bases between them. The CDR3 spans 14 residues. Germline CDR1 reads SNHLY; CDR2 reads FYNNEI. The DNA for the CDR3 is TGTGCCAGCAGCCAGGACTCTAGCAATCAGCCCCAGCATTTT. Its protein product is CASSQDSSNQPQHF.

The chain employs TRBV7-9 and TRBJ1-1, with D unclear. The length of the CDR3 is 14 residues. The V end was cut by 2 bases, the J end by 0 bases, with 7 bases between. CDR1 and CDR2 from the germline V gene are SEHNR and FQNEAQ (reference sequence). CDR3 loop: CASSLLTLNTEAFF. The CDR3 region has the DNA TGTGCCAGCAGCTTACTGACATTGAACACTGAAGCTTTCTTT.

The CDR3 loop reads CASNPSGDTDTQYF. The CDR3 region has the DNA TGTGCCAGCAACCCTAGCGGGGATACAGATACGCAGTATTTT. The chain joins TRBV6-5 to TRBJ2-3; 9 bases are shared with TRBD2. The CDR3 contains 14 residues. Germline V CDR1 and CDR2: MNHEY, SVGAGI. The ends lost 7 bases at V and 3 bases at J; junction bases unmatched: 5.

V gene TRBV7-2 combines with J gene TRBJ2-1; TRBD2 aligns across 7 bases. Germline assignment: CDR1 SGHTA and CDR2 FQGNSA. With 4 bases clipped from V and 2 bases from J, the junction kept 8 bases outside the gene matches. CDR3 length: 16 residues. The CDR3 bases are TGTGCCAGCAGCTCCACCGCGGGAGTCGCCTACAATGAGCAGTTCTTC. The encoded protein is CASSSTAGVAYNEQFF.

CDR3: CASSGGSGANYEQYF. As DNA, the CDR3 is TGTGCCAGCAGCGGGGGGAGCGGGGCCAACTACGAGCAGTACTTC. This sequence joins TRBV7-9 and TRBJ2-7; 7 bases align to TRBD2. J was trimmed by 3 bases and V by 5 bases; bases with no gene match: 10. This CDR3 has 15 residues. Germline V lookup: CDR1 SEHNR, CDR2 FQNEAQ (reference sequence).

The chain joins TRBV11-3 to TRBJ2-7; D gene ambiguous. This CDR3 has 12 residues. Germline CDR1 SGHNT, CDR2 YENEEA. V gave up 3 bases and J gave up 5 bases, with 8 bases separating them. CDR3 sequence reads: CASSFKQHEQYF. Here the CDR3 DNA reads TGTGCCAGCAGCTTCAAGCAACACGAGCAGTACTTC.

The chain employs TRBV6-1 and TRBJ1-5, with D possibly matching TRBD1 (6 bases). Trimming stripped 2 bases from V and 4 bases from J, with 12 bases between. The V gene's germline CDR1 is MNHNS and CDR2 SASEGT. CDR3 size: 15 residues. The CDR3 DNA reads as TGTGCCAGCAGTGAATTTGGACAGTTTAATCAGCCCCAGCATTTT. Amino acids: CASSEFGQFNQPQHF.

The V gene is TRBV9, the J gene TRBJ2-6; 9 bases line up with TRBD1. Germline V lookup: CDR1 SGDLS, CDR2 YYNGEE. This CDR3 is 17 amino acids long. The junction had 3 bases not matched to a gene; V was cut back by 0 bases and J by 2 bases. The CDR3 nucleotides read TGTGCCAGCAGCGTAGATGACAGGGGGGCTGGGGCCAACGTCCTGACTTTC. Protein product: CASSVDDRGAGANVLTF.

V is TRBV7-2 and J is TRBJ2-2; 9 nucleotides align to TRBD1. The CDR3 is made up of 14 amino acids. CDR1 SGHTA and CDR2 FQGNSA come from the germline V gene. With V trimmed by 6 bases and J by 3 bases, 2 bases remained unmatched. CDR3 loop: CASRRDRDTGELFF. CDR3 coding DNA: TGTGCCAGCAGGCGGGACAGGGACACCGGGGAGCTGTTTTTT.

This chain links TRBV9 with TRBJ2-3; 7 bases are shared with TRBD2. The CDR3 spans 14 residues. The V gene end was trimmed by 4 bases and the J gene end by 8 bases; junction bases not matched to a gene: 10. Germline V gene sequence: CDR1 SGDLS, CDR2 YYNGEE. DNA for the CDR3: TGTGCCAGCAGCCCAGCGGGAAGGGAGGGTACGCAGTATTTT. It specifies CASSPAGREGTQYF.

This clone was seen more than once but under ten times. The chain recombines TRBV14 with TRBJ1-1, with TRBD1 matching 7 bases. Germline V CDR1 and CDR2: SGHDN, FVKESK. This CDR3 comprises 13 residues. V shed 2 bases and J 3 bases; nucleotides not matched to a gene: 0. CDR3 nucleotide sequence: TGTGCCAGCAGCCAACAGGGGGACACTGAAGCTTTCTTT. It translates to CASSQQGDTEAFF.

The chain uses TRBV10-2 and TRBJ2-5, with TRBD2 matching over 10 bases. With 2 bases clipped from V and 5 bases from J, the junction kept 11 bases outside the gene matches. Germline loops: CDR1 WSHSY, CDR2 SAAADI. This CDR3 has 17 amino acids. CDR3 in amino acids: CASSEPRLAGGRETQYF. CDR3 coding DNA: TGCGCCAGCAGTGAGCCCCGACTAGCGGGCGGCCGGGAGACCCAGTACTTC.

The V and J genes are TRBV4-3 and TRBJ1-2; no firm D call. Germline loops: CDR1 LGHNA, CDR2 YSLEER. Trimming left V 5 bases short and J 7 bases short, with 17 bases between. The CDR3 has 14 amino acids. The CDR3 loop reads CASSSIPGISGYTF. For the CDR3, the DNA is TGCGCCAGCAGCTCAATCCCGGGGATTTCTGGCTACACCTTC.

The chain recombines TRBV5-5 with TRBJ2-7; 11 bases are shared with TRBD2. V shed 2 bases, J shed 2 bases, and the junction held 3 bases outside the gene matches. Germline V CDR1 and CDR2: SGHKS, YYEKEE (reference sequence). The CDR3 sequence is 15 residues long. The CDR3 nucleotides read TGTGCCAGCAGCTTAGGGACTAGCGGCACCTACGAGCAGTACTTC. Amino acid sequence: CASSLGTSGTYEQYF.

For the CDR3, the DNA is TGTGCCAGCAGTTTCAGGGGCTCCTACGAGCAGTACTTC. This codes for CASSFRGSYEQYF. The chain recombines TRBV12-3 or TRBV12-4 with TRBJ2-7, with TRBD1 as a possible D gene (6 bases). V shed 3 bases and J shed 0 bases, with 6 bases lying between them. The CDR3 has 13 residues.

This clone showed up just a few times. The gene calls are TRBV11-2 and TRBJ2-2; 7 nucleotides match TRBD1. The ends lost 1 base at V and 7 bases at J; junction bases unmatched: 9. CDR1 is SGHAT, CDR2 FQNNGV, per germline. This CDR3 has 16 residues. The CDR3 here is CASSLARTGFVGELFF. Here the CDR3 DNA reads TGTGCCAGCAGCTTAGCCCGGACAGGCTTTGTCGGGGAGCTGTTTTTT.

The chain employs TRBV5-6 and TRBJ2-6; a weak D match, TRBD2 (7 bases). CDR1 and CDR2 from the germline V gene are SGHDT and YYEEEE. V lost 5 bases, J lost 0 bases, and 15 bases lay in between. The CDR3 totals 17 residues. The CDR3 DNA reads as TGTGCCAGCAGTCTACCGGGGGGCCTCTCTGGGGCCAACGTCCTGACTTTC. As protein: CASSLPGGLSGANVLTF.

The gene calls are TRBV7-2 and TRBJ2-1; TRBD2 aligns across 9 bases. V trimming: 5 bases; J trimming: 9 bases; junction bases outside the gene matches: 11. CDR1 and CDR2 from the germline V gene are SGHTA and FQGNSA. The CDR3 is 15 amino acids. The CDR3 coding sequence is TGTGCCAGCAGCCCCCTCGAGGTAGCGGGAGTTGAGCAGTTCTTC. Encoded protein: CASSPLEVAGVEQFF.

The chain couples TRBV5-1 to TRBJ2-5; a weak D match, TRBD1 (5 bases). Trimming took 2 bases from V and 4 from J, leaving 12 bases between them. Germline CDR1 reads SGHRS; CDR2 reads YFSETQ. This CDR3 has 14 residues. In DNA, the CDR3 is TGCGCCAGCAGCTTTTGGGGCACGGGAGAGACCCAGTACTTC. Its translation is CASSFWGTGETQYF.